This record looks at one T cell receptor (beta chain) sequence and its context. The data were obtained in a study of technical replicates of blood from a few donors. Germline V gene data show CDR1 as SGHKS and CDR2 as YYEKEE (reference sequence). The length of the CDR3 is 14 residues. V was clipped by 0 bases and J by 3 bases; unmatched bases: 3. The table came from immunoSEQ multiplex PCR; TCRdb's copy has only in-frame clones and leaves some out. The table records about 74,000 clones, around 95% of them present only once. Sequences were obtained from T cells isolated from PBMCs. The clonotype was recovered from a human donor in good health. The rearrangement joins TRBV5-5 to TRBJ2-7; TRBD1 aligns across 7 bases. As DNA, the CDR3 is TGTGCCAGCAGCTTGGGGCAGGGGGACTACGAGCAGTACTTC. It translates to CASSLGQGDYEQYF.